This T cell receptor (beta chain) was obtained from a study of metastatic and nonmetastatic thyroid tumors. Trimming left V 3 bases short and J 1 base short, with 10 bases between. The germline V gene has CDR1 SGHRS and CDR2 YFSETQ. The CDR3 consists of 14 residues. This clone appeared many times. TCRdb reprocessed the PCR reads using MiXCR. The repertoire holds 20,000 to 25,000 clones, more than 12% seen once, with approximately 14% in the top ten. Until they underwent thyroid surgery, no patient had received any treatment. The clonotype was recovered from a female donor with papillary thyroid cancer or a benign thyroid nodule (not recorded which). Some clones in this sample may be carry-over from other donors' samples. The source material was tumor tissue. This chain uses TRBV5-1 with TRBJ1-1; possibly TRBD1 for D (5 bases). In nucleotides, the CDR3 is TGCGCCAGCAGCTCATTTGGACAGAACACTGAAGCTTTCTTT. Amino acid sequence: CASSSFGQNTEAFF.